The rows below give T cell receptor beta chains drawn from one sample of a study of blood T cell repertoires in COVID-19. Using immunoSEQ multiplex PCR, the repertoire was profiled, and TCRdb retains in-frame clones only, with some absent. In the table there are 300,000 to 400,000 clones, approximately 88% of which are singletons. Material for sequencing was peripheral blood. The receptor source for this set is a woman under 40 with COVID-19, enrolled during active disease. CDR3s include the opening cysteine and the closing phenylalanine or tryptophan. The D gene is left open where the match is weak. The size of a clone is reported for some rows only, either as once, few or many, or as a class for expanded clones.

V	J	D	size	DNA	CDR3
TRBV6-2/TRBV6-3	TRBJ1-5	-	-	TGTGCCAGCAGTCCCCCGGTGGGCCGGAGCAATCAGCCCCAGCATTTT	CASSPPVGRSNQPQHF
TRBV29-1	TRBJ1-2	-	-	TGCAGCGTTTCGGGGAGGAGTAACTATGGCTACACCTTC	CSVSGRSNYGYTF
TRBV14	TRBJ2-3	-	-	TGTGCCAGCAGCCAACTGGATACGCAGTATTTT	CASSQLDTQYF
TRBV4-2	TRBJ2-3	-	-	TGTGCCAGCAGCCCCGTGGTGGGGTTAGACAGTAGCACAGATACGCAGTATTTT	CASSPVVGLDSSTDTQYF
TRBV7-2	TRBJ1-4	TRBD1	once	TGTGCCAGCAGCTCCAGGGGGATAGCTAATGAAAAACTGTTTTTT	CASSSRGIANEKLFF
TRBV7-9	TRBJ1-2	TRBD1	-	TGTGCCAGCAGTATGACAGGGAATTACTATGGCTACACCTTC	CASSMTGNYYGYTF
TRBV19	TRBJ1-6	-	-	TGTGCCAGAACTTCCAGGGACACCAATTCACCCCTCCACTTT	CARTSRDTNSPLHF
TRBV30	TRBJ1-1	-	-	TGTGCCTGGAGTAGGCGGTGGGAAGCTTTCTTT	CAWSRRWEAFF
TRBV19	TRBJ1-4	TRBD1	-	TGTGCCAGTAGTAAGGGACAGGGGTATGAAAAACTGTTTTTT	CASSKGQGYEKLFF
TRBV7-9	TRBJ2-2	-	few	TGTGCCAGCAGCCACAGGAGGGTTAGTACCGGGGAGCTGTTTTTT	CASSHRRVSTGELFF
TRBV12-5	TRBJ1-2	-	once	TGTGCTAGTGGTTTGACACTACAGGGTAGTGGGGTCTATGGCTACACCTTC	CASGLTLQGSGVYGYTF
TRBV2	TRBJ2-1	TRBD1	-	TGTGCCAGCAGTGACGGGTTTAGGGGACAGGGGGACTACAATGAGCAGTTCTTC	CASSDGFRGQGDYNEQFF
TRBV24-1	TRBJ2-1	-	-	TGTGCCACCAGTCGGAGGGATTCCCCCCTGAATGAGCAGTTCTTC	CATSRRDSPLNEQFF
TRBV4-3	TRBJ1-1	TRBD1	-	TGCGCCAGCAGCCTCCGGGGACAGGGGTATGAAGCTTTCTTT	CASSLRGQGYEAFF
TRBV7-6	TRBJ1-1	-	-	TGTGCCAGCAGCCTAGAGGACAGTTTGCCTATGGGCACTGAAGCTTTCTTT	CASSLEDSLPMGTEAFF